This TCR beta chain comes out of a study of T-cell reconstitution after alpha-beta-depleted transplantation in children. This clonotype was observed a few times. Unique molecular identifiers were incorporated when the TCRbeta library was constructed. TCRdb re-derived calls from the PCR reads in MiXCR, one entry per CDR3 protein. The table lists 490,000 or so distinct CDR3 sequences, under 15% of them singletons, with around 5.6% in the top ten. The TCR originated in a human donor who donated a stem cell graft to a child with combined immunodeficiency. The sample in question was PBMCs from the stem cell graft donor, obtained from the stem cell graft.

Written as DNA, the CDR3 is TGTGCCACCAGCAGAGATAATCGCCTCGGGACTAGGGCCACCGGGGAGCTGTTTTTT. This encodes CATSRDNRLGTRATGELFF. This chain uses TRBV15 with TRBJ2-2; 8 bases are shared with TRBD2. Unmatched junction bases numbered 13, after V lost 0 bases and J lost 4 bases. In germline, CDR1 is LNHNV, CDR2 YYDKDF (reference sequence). The CDR3 covers 19 residues.